This is a list of T cell receptor beta chains from one sample in a study of shared clonotypes between healthy human individuals. TCRdb's copy holds only in-frame clones and misses some; the assay was immunoSEQ multiplex PCR. This table holds 550,000 to 850,000 clones, over 65% found once. The sample was memory CD4+ T cells sorted from blood. Every receptor here comes from a woman under 40 in good health. Both conserved end residues are part of each CDR3. The D gene is left open where the match is weak. The size of a clone is reported for some rows only, either as once, few or many, or as a class for expanded clones.

v_call,j_call,clone_size,d_call,cdr3_nt,cdr3_aa
TRBV5-6,TRBJ2-5,once,-,TGTGCCAGCAGCTTGTCTGGGGAAGAGACCCAGTACTTC,CASSLSGEETQYF
TRBV6-1,TRBJ2-5,once,TRBD2,TGTGCCAGCAGCGGACTAGAGGGAGAGACCCAGTACTTC,CASSGLEGETQYF
TRBV29-1,TRBJ1-2,few,-,TGCAGCCTCACGGAGGGGACGGGCTACACCTTC,CSLTEGTGYTF
TRBV10-1,TRBJ1-2,-,TRBD1,TGCGCCAGCAGTCCTGACAGGGGTATAGGCTACACCTTC,CASSPDRGIGYTF
TRBV28,TRBJ1-3,-,TRBD1,TGTGCCAGCAGTTTGGTTACAGGGGGAAGAAACACCATATATTTT,CASSLVTGGRNTIYF
TRBV5-1,TRBJ2-3,-,-,TGCGCCAGCGGAAAAGAATTCTCAGATACGCAGTATTTT,CASGKEFSDTQYF
TRBV5-4,TRBJ2-2,-,TRBD2,TGTGCCAGCAGCTGGGGAGGCGGGAGGGCCCCCGGGGAGCTGTTTTTT,CASSWGGGRAPGELFF
TRBV18,TRBJ2-7,-,-,TGTGCCAGCTCACCATATGAAGCTTTAGGGGGTCCACAGTACGAGCAGTACTTC,CASSPYEALGGPQYEQYF
TRBV10-3,TRBJ2-7,-,-,TGTGCCATCGGGGGGAGCTCCTACGAGCAGTACTTC,CAIGGSSYEQYF
TRBV5-6,TRBJ2-2,-,TRBD2,TGTGCCAGCAGCCTCTTTTCGGGAGGCCCGAGGGCCGGGGAGCTGTTTTTT,CASSLFSGGPRAGELFF
TRBV6-6,TRBJ2-4,-,TRBD2,TGTGCCAGCAGTCGGGGGACTAGCGAAGGCAAAAACATTCAGTACTTC,CASSRGTSEGKNIQYF
TRBV5-1,TRBJ2-1,-,-,TGCGCCAGCAGCCTTAGAGCGGATAGCTCCTACAATGAGCAGTTCTTC,CASSLRADSSYNEQFF
TRBV7-2,TRBJ2-7,-,-,TGTGCCAGCAGCAGAACTTACTCCTACGAGCAGTACTTC,CASSRTYSYEQYF
TRBV7-9,TRBJ1-2,-,TRBD1,TGTGCCAGCAGCGGAGGATGGGACAGGAACTATGGCTACACCTTC,CASSGGWDRNYGYTF
TRBV4-2,TRBJ2-2,-,-,TGTGCCAGCAGCCTAGAGGGACTGAACACCGGGGAGCTGTTTTTT,CASSLEGLNTGELFF
TRBV9,TRBJ2-7,-,-,TGTGCCAGCAGCGTAGAGTTGGGGGTAAGCTACGAGCAGTACTTC,CASSVELGVSYEQYF
TRBV2,TRBJ1-5,-,-,TGTGCCAGCGCGGGGGGGGGCAATCAGCCCCAGCATTTT,CASAGGGNQPQHF
TRBV7-6,TRBJ2-2,-,-,TGTGCCAGCAGCTTAGGAGTGGACAAGCCCGTAGACACCGGGGAGCTGTTTTTT,CASSLGVDKPVDTGELFF
TRBV28,TRBJ2-4,-,TRBD2,TGTGCCAGCTCCGTTAGCGGGAGACCAGGGGACAAAAACATTCAGTACTTC,CASSVSGRPGDKNIQYF
TRBV15,TRBJ1-3,-,-,TGTGCCACCAGCAGCCGATCACAGGGAGCTGGAAACACCATATATTTT,CATSSRSQGAGNTIYF
TRBV19,TRBJ1-1,-,-,TGTGCCAGTAGTCGCAGGTTGAACACTGAAGCTTTCTTT,CASSRRLNTEAFF
TRBV7-2,TRBJ2-5,-,-,TGTGCCAGCAGCTTTTACGTTGACAGCCAAGAGACCCAGTACTTC,CASSFYVDSQETQYF
TRBV11-2,TRBJ2-6,-,-,TGTGCCAGCAGCTTAGTGGCCTCTGGGGCCAACGTCCTGACTTTC,CASSLVASGANVLTF
TRBV2,TRBJ1-5,few,-,TGTGCCAGCAGTGAAGCGGCAGCATCAGATAGCAATCAGCCCCAGCATTTT,CASSEAAASDSNQPQHF
TRBV28,TRBJ2-5,many,-,TGTGCCAACCTTTCCGCGGAGACCCAGTACTTC,CANLSAETQYF
TRBV18,TRBJ1-2,once,-,TGTGCCAGCTCACCGCGGAACGAGTATGGCTACACCTTC,CASSPRNEYGYTF
TRBV27,TRBJ1-3,-,-,TGTGCCAGCAGTTTCGGGGGGCGCGGAAACACCATATATTTT,CASSFGGRGNTIYF
TRBV2,TRBJ2-4,few,-,TGTGCCAGCAGTGAAGAATACTTGTCTGCCAAAAACATTCAGTACTTC,CASSEEYLSAKNIQYF
TRBV11-2,TRBJ2-1,-,-,TGTGCCAGCAGGACCGGGACTGATTACAATGATGAGCAGTTCTTC,CASRTGTDYNDEQFF
TRBV7-3,TRBJ2-6,medium-sized,-,TGTGCCAGCAGCTTACGATCGGGACTCTCTGGGGCCAACGTCCTGACTTTC,CASSLRSGLSGANVLTF
TRBV29-1,TRBJ2-1,-,-,TGCAGCGTTAACCTCCGGGACTCTTACAATGAGCAGTTCTTC,CSVNLRDSYNEQFF
TRBV7-9,TRBJ1-1,-,-,TGTGCCAGCAGCTTAGCGCTTAACACAGGGCCTCGGTGGGGTGAAGCTTTCTTT,CASSLALNTGPRWGEAFF
TRBV28,TRBJ1-1,-,-,TGTGCCAGCAGCTGGGGCACTGAAGCTTTCTTT,CASSWGTEAFF
TRBV11-2,TRBJ1-1,-,-,TGTGCCAGCAGCTTAGCTGGTTTTGAAGCTTTCTTT,CASSLAGFEAFF
TRBV15,TRBJ2-2,-,TRBD1,TGTGCCACCAGCAGAGGGGACAGGGGTCGGACCGGGGAGCTGTTTTTT,CATSRGDRGRTGELFF
TRBV4-2,TRBJ2-1,few,TRBD1,TGTGCCAGCAGCCAAGTTAATCCGGGACAGATCTCCTACAATGAGCAGTTCTTC,CASSQVNPGQISYNEQFF
TRBV6-5,TRBJ2-1,-,-,TGTGCCAGCAGCACAGGGCTTAGCTCCTACAATGAGCAGTTCTTC,CASSTGLSSYNEQFF
TRBV2,TRBJ2-2,-,-,TGTGCCAGCAAACAGAACACCGGGGAGCTGTTTTTT,CASKQNTGELFF
TRBV9,TRBJ1-5,-,-,TGTGCCAGCAGCGTATCCCCAGGCCGGCACGAGCCCCAGCATTTT,CASSVSPGRHEPQHF
TRBV15,TRBJ1-2,-,TRBD1,TGTGCCACCAGCGGCCGGGGGACAGGGAAGAATTATGGCTACACCTTC,CATSGRGTGKNYGYTF
TRBV5-1,TRBJ2-7,-,-,TGCGCCAGCAGCTCCGGACAGTCCTACGAGCAGTACTTC,CASSSGQSYEQYF
TRBV7-8,TRBJ2-2,-,-,TGTGCCAGCAGCTCCACCGTCTCAGCGGCGGGCACCGGGGAGCTGTTTTTT,CASSSTVSAAGTGELFF
TRBV5-1,TRBJ2-5,-,TRBD2,TGCGCCAGCAGCTTGGGACTAGCGGGCCGGACCCCAGAGACCCAGTACTTC,CASSLGLAGRTPETQYF
TRBV28,TRBJ2-2,few,-,TGTGCCAGCAGTCCGTCTTGGGCCTCCGGGGAGCTGTTTTTT,CASSPSWASGELFF
TRBV7-9,TRBJ2-1,once,TRBD2,TGTGCCAGCAGCTCCCTAGCGGGAGTGGACAATGAGCAGTTCTTC,CASSSLAGVDNEQFF
TRBV5-1,TRBJ2-2,-,-,TGCGCCAGCAGTTCCCGGGCAGTACAGGGAAACACCGGGGAGCTGTTTTTT,CASSSRAVQGNTGELFF
TRBV4-1,TRBJ2-1,-,-,TGCGCCAGCAGCCAAGATCCCGCGGCTAGCCCCTTCTTC,CASSQDPAASPFF
TRBV6-1,TRBJ2-3,once,-,TGTGCCAGCAGTGAAAGGGGGGGGCCCGATACGCAGTATTTT,CASSERGGPDTQYF
TRBV27,TRBJ2-5,-,-,TGTGCCAGCAGTCCGGGATCTCCCTCGTACCATGAGACCCAGTACTTC,CASSPGSPSYHETQYF
TRBV10-3,TRBJ1-3,-,-,TGTGCCATCAGGCCCTTCGGACAGCCGAGCTCTGGAAACACCATATATTTT,CAIRPFGQPSSGNTIYF
TRBV25-1,TRBJ2-1,-,-,TGTGCCAGCAGTCGAACTGTTTTGCATGAGCAGTTCTTC,CASSRTVLHEQFF
TRBV27,TRBJ1-3,few,-,TGTGCCAGCCTGATTTCCGGGGCCGGTCCCTTGATCGGAAACACCATATATTTT,CASLISGAGPLIGNTIYF
TRBV28,TRBJ2-3,-,-,TGTGCCAGCAAGGGGGGGGCGGCAGATACGCAGTATTTT,CASKGGAADTQYF
TRBV5-1,TRBJ2-5,-,TRBD2,TGCGCCAGCAGCTTGCGGGCTAGCGGGGCGGGGGAGACCCAGTACTTC,CASSLRASGAGETQYF